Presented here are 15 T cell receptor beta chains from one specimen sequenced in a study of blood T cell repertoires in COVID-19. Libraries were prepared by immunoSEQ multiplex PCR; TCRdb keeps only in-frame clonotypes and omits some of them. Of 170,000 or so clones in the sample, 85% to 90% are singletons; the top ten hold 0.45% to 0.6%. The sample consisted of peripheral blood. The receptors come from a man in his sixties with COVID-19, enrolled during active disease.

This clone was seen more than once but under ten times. CDR3 in amino acids: CASSLRDRETEAFF. The CDR3 region has the DNA TGTGCCAGCAGCCTCCGGGACAGGGAAACTGAAGCTTTCTTT. The V gene is TRBV6-2 or TRBV6-3, the J gene TRBJ1-1; 9 nucleotides match TRBD1. This CDR3 is built from 14 residues. After removal of 6 bases from V and 5 bases from J, the junction contained 7 bases not matched to a gene. Germline CDR1 MNHEY, CDR2 SVGEGT.

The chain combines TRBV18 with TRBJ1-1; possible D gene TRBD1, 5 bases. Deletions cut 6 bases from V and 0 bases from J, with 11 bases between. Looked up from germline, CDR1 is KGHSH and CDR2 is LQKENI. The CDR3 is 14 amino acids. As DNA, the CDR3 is TGTGCCAGCTCCCCGACAGAGGTGAACACTGAAGCTTTCTTT. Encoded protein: CASSPTEVNTEAFF. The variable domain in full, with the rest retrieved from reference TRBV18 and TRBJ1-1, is NAGVMQNPRHLVRRRGQEARLRCSPMKGHSHVYWYRQLPEEGLKFMVYLQKENIIDESGMPKERFSAEFPKEGPSILRIQQVVRGDSAAYFCASSPTEVNTEAFFGQGTRLTVV.

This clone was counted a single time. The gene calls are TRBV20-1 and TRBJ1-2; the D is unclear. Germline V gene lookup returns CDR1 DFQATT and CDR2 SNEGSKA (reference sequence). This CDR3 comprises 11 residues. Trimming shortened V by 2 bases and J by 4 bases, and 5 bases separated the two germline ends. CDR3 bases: TGCAGTGCTAGAACTGGCTATGGCTACACCTTC. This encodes CSARTGYGYTF.

As DNA, the CDR3 is TGTGCCAGCTACAGACAGGGCGGTAACACCGGGGAGCTGTTTTTT. Translation: CASYRQGGNTGELFF. V usage is TRBV6-5 and J usage is TRBJ2-2, with 7 bases aligning to TRBD1. The CDR3 runs to 15 residues. CDR1 is MNHEY, CDR2 SVGAGI, per germline. V lost 8 bases, J lost 2 bases, and 8 bases stayed unmatched.

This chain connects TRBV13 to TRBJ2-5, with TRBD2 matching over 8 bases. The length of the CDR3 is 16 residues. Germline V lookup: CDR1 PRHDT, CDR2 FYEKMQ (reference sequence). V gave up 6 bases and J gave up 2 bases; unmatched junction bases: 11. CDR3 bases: TGTGCCAGCAGTCCCGGAGGCGGGGGGCCTCAAGAGACCCAGTACTTC. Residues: CASSPGGGGPQETQYF. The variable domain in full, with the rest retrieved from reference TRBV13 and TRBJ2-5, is AAGVIQSPRHLIKEKRETATLKCYPIPRHDTVYWYQQGPGQDPQFLISFYEKMQSDKGSIPDRFSAQQFSDYHSELNMSSLELGDSALYFCASSPGGGGPQETQYFGPGTRLLVL.

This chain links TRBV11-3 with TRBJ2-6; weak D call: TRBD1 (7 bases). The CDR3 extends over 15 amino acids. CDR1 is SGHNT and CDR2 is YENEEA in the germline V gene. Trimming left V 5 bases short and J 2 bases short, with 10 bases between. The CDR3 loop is CASSTGEAGANVLTF. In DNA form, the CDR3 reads TGTGCCAGCAGCACAGGGGAGGCTGGGGCCAACGTCCTGACTTTC. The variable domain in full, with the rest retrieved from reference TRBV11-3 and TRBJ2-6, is EAGVVQSPRYKIIEKKQPVAFWCNPISGHNTLYWYLQNLGQGPELLIRYENEEAVDDSQLPKDRFSAERLKGVDSTLKIQPAELGDSAVYLCASSTGEAGANVLTFGAGSRLTVL.

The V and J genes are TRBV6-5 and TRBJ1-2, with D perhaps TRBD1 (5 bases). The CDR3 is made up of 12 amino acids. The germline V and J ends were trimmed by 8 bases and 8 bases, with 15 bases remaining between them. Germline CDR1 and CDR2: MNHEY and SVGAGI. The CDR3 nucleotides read TGTGCCAGCCGATTCTTGACAGACGGCTACACCTTC. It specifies CASRFLTDGYTF.

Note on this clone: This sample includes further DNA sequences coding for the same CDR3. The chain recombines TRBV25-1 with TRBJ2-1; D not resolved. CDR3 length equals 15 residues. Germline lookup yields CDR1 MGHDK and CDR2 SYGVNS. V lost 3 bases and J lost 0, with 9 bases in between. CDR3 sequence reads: CASSETRSSYNEQFF. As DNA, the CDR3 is TGTGCCAGCAGTGAGACCCGGAGCTCCTACAATGAGCAGTTCTTC.

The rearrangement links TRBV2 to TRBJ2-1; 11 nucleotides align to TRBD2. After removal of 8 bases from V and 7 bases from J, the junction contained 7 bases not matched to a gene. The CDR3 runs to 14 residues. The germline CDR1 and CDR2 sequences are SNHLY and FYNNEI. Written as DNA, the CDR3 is TGTGCCAGCCGAAGACTAGCGGGACGGAATGAGCAGTTCTTC. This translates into CASRRLAGRNEQFF.

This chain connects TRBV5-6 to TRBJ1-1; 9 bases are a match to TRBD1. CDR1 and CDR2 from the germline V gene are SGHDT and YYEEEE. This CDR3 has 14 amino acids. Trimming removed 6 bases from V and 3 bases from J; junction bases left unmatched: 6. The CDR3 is CASKQGALDTEAFF. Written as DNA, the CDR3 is TGTGCCAGCAAACAGGGGGCTCTGGACACTGAAGCTTTCTTT. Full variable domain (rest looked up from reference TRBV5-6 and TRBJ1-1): DAGVTQSPTHLIKTRGQQVTLRCSPKSGHDTVSWYQQALGQGPQFIFQYYEEEERQRGNFPDRFSGHQFPNYSSELNVNALLLGDSALYLCASKQGALDTEAFFGQGTRLTVV.

In DNA, the CDR3 is TGTGCCAGCAGTTCCAGCGGGGTGAACACAGATACGCAGTATTTT. This encodes CASSSSGVNTDTQYF. The chain links TRBV6-2 or TRBV6-3 to TRBJ2-3; 7 bases fit TRBD2. The ends lost 4 bases at V and 2 bases at J; junction bases unmatched: 6. Germline V gene lookup returns CDR1 MNHEY and CDR2 SVGEGT. This CDR3 contains 15 residues.

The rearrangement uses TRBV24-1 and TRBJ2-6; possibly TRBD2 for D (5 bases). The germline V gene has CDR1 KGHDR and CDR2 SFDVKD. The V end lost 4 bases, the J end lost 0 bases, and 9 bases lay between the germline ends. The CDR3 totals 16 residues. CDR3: CATSDGGLSGANVLTF. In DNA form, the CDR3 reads TGTGCCACCAGTGACGGAGGCCTCTCTGGGGCCAACGTCCTGACTTTC.

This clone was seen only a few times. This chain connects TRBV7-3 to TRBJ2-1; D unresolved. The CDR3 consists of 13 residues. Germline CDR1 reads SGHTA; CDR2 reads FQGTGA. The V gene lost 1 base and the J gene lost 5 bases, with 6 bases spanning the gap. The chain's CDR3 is CASSLIIDNEQFF. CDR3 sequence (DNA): TGTGCCAGCAGCTTAATCATAGACAATGAGCAGTTCTTC.

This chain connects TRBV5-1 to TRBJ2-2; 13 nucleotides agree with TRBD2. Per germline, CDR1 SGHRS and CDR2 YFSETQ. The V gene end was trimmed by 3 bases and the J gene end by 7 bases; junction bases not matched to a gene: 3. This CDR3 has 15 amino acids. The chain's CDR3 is CASSWGLAGIGELFF. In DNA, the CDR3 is TGCGCCAGCAGCTGGGGACTAGCGGGGATCGGGGAGCTGTTTTTT.

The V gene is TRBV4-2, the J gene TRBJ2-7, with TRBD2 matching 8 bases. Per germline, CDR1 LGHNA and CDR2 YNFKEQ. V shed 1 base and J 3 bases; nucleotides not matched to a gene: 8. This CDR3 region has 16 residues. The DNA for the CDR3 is TGTGCCAGCAGCCAAGTTGGGCTAGCGGGCCGCTACGAGCAGTACTTC. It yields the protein CASSQVGLAGRYEQYF.